The clone carrying this T cell receptor (beta chain) was seen many times. As yet, its antigen is unknown. The CDR3 consists of 11 residues. V dropped 3 bases and J dropped 7 bases, with 6 bases sitting between them. Germline values: CDR1 SGHAT, CDR2 FQNNGV. This entry is derived from a study of post-analysis software for immune sequencing data. About the study: Patients had relapsing-remitting, secondary progressive or progressive-relapsing multiple sclerosis; some lacked subtype. Study-wide results and limits: Several TRBV segments were more frequent in patients than controls; TRBV5-6, TRBV5-1 and TRBV20-1 belonged to this group.

Sequencing libraries made from TCR beta cDNA carried unique molecular identifiers. T cells numbering about 0.9 to 11 million yielded 500,000 to 550,000 cDNA molecules. TCRdb reprocessed the PCR reads with MiXCR, giving one entry per CDR3 protein. The table records about 260,000 distinct CDR3 sequences, just over 35% of them present only once. The material sequenced was blood. The chain uses TRBV11-2 and TRBJ1-2; D not certain. This sequence originates from a girl aged 10 to 17 with multiple sclerosis. The CDR3 region is CASSFVSGYTF. DNA for the CDR3: TGTGCCAGCAGCTTTGTGTCTGGCTACACCTTC.